Listed below are T cell receptor beta chains from one sample, sequenced in a study of early T cells in non-severe SARS-CoV-2 infection. TCRdb re-called the 5' RACE reads with MiXCR, one entry per CDR3 protein. The repertoire holds some 76,000 distinct CDR3 sequences, 15% seen once, with around 12% in the top ten. Specimen: whole blood. These receptors were taken from an adult who was a healthcare worker with PCR-confirmed SARS-CoV-2 infection or an uninfected control (not recorded which). The CDR3 runs from the conserved cysteine through the conserved F or W. Some rows mark clone size as missing; the rest say once, few, many or name a class of expanded clone.

CDR3: CSAHQVSRRTDTQYF; V: TRBV20-1; J: TRBJ2-3; size: few
CDR3: CASSSSVSQPQHF; V: TRBV5-4; J: TRBJ1-5; size: .
CDR3: CSANVRQGPDTQYF; V: TRBV20-1; J: TRBJ2-3; size: .
CDR3: CSASGGASADTQYF; V: TRBV20-1; J: TRBJ2-3; size: .
CDR3: CSVEGGTGNTIYF; V: TRBV29-1; J: TRBJ1-3; size: .
CDR3: CASSFVGATYGYTF; V: TRBV28; J: TRBJ1-2; size: .
CDR3: CASSSGQGAYYEQYF; V: TRBV5-4; J: TRBJ2-7; size: many
CDR3: CASSDSRQGVWNEQFF; V: TRBV6-4; J: TRBJ2-1; size: few
CDR3: CASSASGTGEYEQYF; V: TRBV27; J: TRBJ2-7; size: many
CDR3: CASSPGQGYYEQYF; V: TRBV4-2; J: TRBJ2-7; size: few
CDR3: CAISGAEGRGTEAFF; V: TRBV10-3; J: TRBJ1-1; size: many
CDR3: CSVVGSPGQYF; V: TRBV29-1; J: TRBJ2-7; size: .
CDR3: CASSVKSGAGELFF; V: TRBV6-1; J: TRBJ2-2; size: few
CDR3: CASSPIRARDTQYF; V: TRBV25-1; J: TRBJ2-3; size: few
CDR3: CATSDSLTSGVGDTQYF; V: TRBV24-1; J: TRBJ2-3; size: .
CDR3: CASTHTYGYTF; V: TRBV19; J: TRBJ1-2; size: few
CDR3: CASSSFYDYGYTF; V: TRBV5-4; J: TRBJ1-2; size: .
CDR3: CASSLTVGGGTDTQYF; V: TRBV7-3; J: TRBJ2-3; size: many
CDR3: CASSLNTGSGGYTF; V: TRBV12-3/TRBV12-4; J: TRBJ1-2; size: few
CDR3: CASTVHREQFF; V: TRBV5-1; J: TRBJ2-1; size: .
CDR3: CASSVGGGAGDSPLHF; V: TRBV9; J: TRBJ1-6; size: .
CDR3: CAWSLGQPVDEQFF; V: TRBV30; J: TRBJ2-1; size: .
CDR3: CASSLGTSGGGELFF; V: TRBV6-2/TRBV6-3; J: TRBJ2-2; size: few
CDR3: CASSLGGLSGYEQYF; V: TRBV7-9; J: TRBJ2-7; size: .
CDR3: CATADRFSSGANVLTF; V: TRBV19; J: TRBJ2-6; size: few
CDR3: CASSRYNEQFF; V: TRBV3-1; J: TRBJ2-1; size: .
CDR3: CSVEPQREMNTEAFF; V: TRBV29-1; J: TRBJ1-1; size: few
CDR3: CASGGGGDTQYF; V: TRBV2; J: TRBJ2-3; size: .
CDR3: CATSDTGLAGETQYF; V: TRBV24-1; J: TRBJ2-5; size: .
CDR3: CASSRTEYEQYF; V: TRBV18; J: TRBJ2-7; size: many
CDR3: CSVAPSENEQFF; V: TRBV29-1; J: TRBJ2-1; size: few
CDR3: CASSEAGGATDTQYF; V: TRBV7-6; J: TRBJ2-3; size: few
CDR3: CASSMPGLVTDTQYF; V: TRBV7-3; J: TRBJ2-3; size: .
CDR3: CASSQEGWNEQFF; V: TRBV4-2; J: TRBJ2-1; size: .
CDR3: CASSSAGLAGALGSYEQYF; V: TRBV6-2/TRBV6-3; J: TRBJ2-7; size: few
CDR3: CASSVGGGNQPQHF; V: TRBV9; J: TRBJ1-5; size: .
CDR3: CSVEGEVDTGELFF; V: TRBV29-1; J: TRBJ2-2; size: .
CDR3: CSDRQGNVNEQFF; V: TRBV29-1; J: TRBJ2-1; size: few
CDR3: CASSETGNYEQYF; V: TRBV10-2; J: TRBJ2-7; size: few
CDR3: CASSLSIGQRYNEQFF; V: TRBV27; J: TRBJ2-1; size: few
CDR3: CASSLGQGVFEKLFF; V: TRBV28; J: TRBJ1-4; size: .